Each of the 5 T cell receptor beta chains below was sequenced from the same sample in a study of blood T cell repertoires in COVID-19. Only in-frame clones appear in the TCRdb table, and some are missing; sequencing was by immunoSEQ multiplex PCR. The sample has about 210,000 clones, 85% to 90% seen once; the top ten hold 0.95% to 1.5%. Specimen: PBMCs or T cells enriched from blood (not recorded which). These receptor sequences come from a man aged 25 to 45 who had recovered from COVID-19.

This clone has just a few counts. The chain combines TRBV6-2 or TRBV6-3 with TRBJ1-1; D uncertain. Trimming removed 5 bases at V and 1 base at J, with 8 bases between. This CDR3 is built from 13 residues. CDR1 and CDR2 (germline): MNHEY, SVGEGT. The CDR3 here is CASSNTKNTEAFF. CDR3 sequence (DNA): TGTGCCAGCAGTAATACTAAGAACACTGAAGCTTTCTTT.

This chain connects TRBV6-2 or TRBV6-3 to TRBJ2-3; 9 bases are a match to TRBD2. Germline loops: CDR1 MNHEY, CDR2 SVGEGT. Losses at the gene ends were 2 bases for V and 2 bases for J; bases not matched to a gene: 2. The CDR3 consists of 15 residues. CDR3 DNA sequence: TGTGCCAGCAGTTACGCGGGGGGGCCCACAGATACGCAGTATTTT. It encodes CASSYAGGPTDTQYF.

The V and J genes are TRBV3-1 (or the pseudogene TRBV3-2) and TRBJ2-5; TRBD2 matches at 7 bases. The CDR3 is made up of 16 amino acids. V lost 4 bases to trimming and J lost 4 bases; unmatched junction nucleotides: 12. Germline values: CDR1 LGHDT, CDR2 YNNKEL (reference sequence). The CDR3 DNA follows: TGTGCCAGCAGCCTACGACTAGCACTAAAGGGAGAGACCCAGTACTTC. Residues: CASSLRLALKGETQYF.

V and J are TRBV7-2 and TRBJ1-6; 7 nucleotides line up with TRBD1. V lost 6 bases, J lost 9 bases, and 8 bases stayed unmatched. From germline, CDR1 is SGHTA and CDR2 FQGNSA. This CDR3 contains 14 residues. CDR3 DNA: TGTGCCAGCAGTCTGGGGACAGAGAGTTCACCCCTCCACTTT. Translation gives CASSLGTESSPLHF.

This CDR3 is CASSRPSGSGDTQYF. CDR3 DNA sequence: TGTGCCAGTAGTCGGCCTAGCGGGAGTGGGGATACGCAGTATTTT. This chain connects TRBV19 to TRBJ2-3; 10 positions match TRBD2. Per the germline V gene, CDR1 is LNHDA and CDR2 is SQIVND (reference sequence). The CDR3 consists of 15 residues. Losses at the gene ends were 5 bases for V and 6 bases for J; bases not matched to a gene: 8.